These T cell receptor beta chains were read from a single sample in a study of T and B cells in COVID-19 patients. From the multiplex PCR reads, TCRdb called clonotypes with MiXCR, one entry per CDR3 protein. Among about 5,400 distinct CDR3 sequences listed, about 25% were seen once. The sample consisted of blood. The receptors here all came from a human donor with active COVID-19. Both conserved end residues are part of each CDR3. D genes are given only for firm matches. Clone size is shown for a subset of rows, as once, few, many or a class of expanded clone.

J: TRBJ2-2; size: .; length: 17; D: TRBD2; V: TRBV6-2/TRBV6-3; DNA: TGTGCCAGCAGTTACTCGCTGGGACTAGCGGGCACCGGGGAGCTGTTTTTT; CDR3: CASSYSLGLAGTGELFF
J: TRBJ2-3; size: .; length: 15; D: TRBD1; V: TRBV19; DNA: TGTGCCAGTAGTCCCGGGACAGGGGGCGTAGATACGCAGTATTTT; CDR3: CASSPGTGGVDTQYF
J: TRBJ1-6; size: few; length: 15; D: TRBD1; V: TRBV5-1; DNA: TGCGCCAGCAGCAGCAGACAGGGACCTAATTCACCCCTCCACTTT; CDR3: CASSSRQGPNSPLHF
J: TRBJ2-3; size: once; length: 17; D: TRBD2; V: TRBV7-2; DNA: TGTGCCAACAGCTTAGTCACTAGCGGGAGGGGGGCTGATACGCAGTATTTT; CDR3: CANSLVTSGRGADTQYF
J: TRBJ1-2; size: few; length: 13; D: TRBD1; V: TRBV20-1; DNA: TGCAGTGCTAGGGAGTCGACAGGGAGTGGCTACACCTTC; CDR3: CSARESTGSGYTF
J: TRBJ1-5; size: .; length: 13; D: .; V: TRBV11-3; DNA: TGTGCCAGCAGCCTCGGACAGAATCAGCCCCAGCATTTT; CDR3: CASSLGQNQPQHF
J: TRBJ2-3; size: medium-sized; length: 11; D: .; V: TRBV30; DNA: TGTGCCTGGAGCCTCACAGATACGCAGTATTTT; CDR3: CAWSLTDTQYF
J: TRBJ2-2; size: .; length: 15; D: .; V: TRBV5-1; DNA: TGCGCCAGCAGCAGGACTCAGGGGTCGGCCGGGGAGCTGTTTTTT; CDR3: CASSRTQGSAGELFF
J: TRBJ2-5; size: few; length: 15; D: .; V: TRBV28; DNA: TGTGCCAGCAGTGAAACTGGGAGGAGACAAGAGACCCAGTACTTC; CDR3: CASSETGRRQETQYF
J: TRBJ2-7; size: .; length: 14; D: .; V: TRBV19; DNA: TGTGCCAGTAGTAAGGGGGTCGACGCCGGGGAGCAGTACTTC; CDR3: CASSKGVDAGEQYF
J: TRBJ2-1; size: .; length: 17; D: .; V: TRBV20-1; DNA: TGCAGTGCCCACCACTACACCGAAGCTAGCGAGGTGAATGAGCAGTTCTTC; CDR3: CSAHHYTEASEVNEQFF
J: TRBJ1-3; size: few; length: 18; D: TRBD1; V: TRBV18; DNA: TGTGCCAGCTCACCTGACAGGGTTTCGTACTACTCTGGAAACACCATATATTTT; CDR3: CASSPDRVSYYSGNTIYF
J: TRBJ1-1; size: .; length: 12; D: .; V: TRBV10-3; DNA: TGTGCCATCAGTGAGAAAGCCACTGAAGCTTTCTTT; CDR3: CAISEKATEAFF
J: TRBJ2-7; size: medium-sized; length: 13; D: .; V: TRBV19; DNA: TGTGCCAGTAGCCGAGGGGGAATGGACGAGCAGTACTTC; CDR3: CASSRGGMDEQYF